Listed below are T cell receptor beta chains from one sample, sequenced in a study of blood T cell repertoires in COVID-19. Profiled with immunoSEQ multiplex PCR; TCRdb holds only in-frame clones, not every one. The data contain 150,000 or so clones, roughly 86% of them singletons. Sequencing used peripheral blood. These receptors all come from a woman aged 45-60 years with acute or convalescent COVID-19. The CDR3 runs from the conserved cysteine through the conserved F or W. D genes are given only for firm matches. Not all rows give a size; the values are once, few, many and, for expanded clones, a class.

abundance: .
d_gene: .
j_gene: TRBJ1-1
v_gene: TRBV9
CDR3aa: CASSYPGQDTEAFF
CDR3nt: TGTGCCAGCAGCTACCCGGGACAAGACACTGAAGCTTTCTTT

abundance: .
d_gene: TRBD1
j_gene: TRBJ1-1
v_gene: TRBV19
CDR3aa: CASSLGQGSNTEAFF
CDR3nt: TGTGCCAGTAGTCTGGGACAGGGATCGAACACTGAAGCTTTCTTT

abundance: .
d_gene: .
j_gene: TRBJ1-2
v_gene: TRBV13
CDR3aa: CASSLEGRGHPYDYTF
CDR3nt: TGTGCCAGCAGCTTAGAGGGCAGGGGCCACCCCTATGACTACACCTTC

abundance: .
d_gene: .
j_gene: TRBJ2-3
v_gene: TRBV7-9
CDR3aa: CASSSPPGWTDTQYF
CDR3nt: TGTGCCAGCAGCTCACCCCCAGGGTGGACAGATACGCAGTATTTT

abundance: .
d_gene: .
j_gene: TRBJ2-1
v_gene: TRBV10-3
CDR3aa: CAIKSFAETNEQFF
CDR3nt: TGTGCCATCAAAAGCTTCGCGGAGACCAATGAGCAGTTCTTC

abundance: .
d_gene: TRBD2
j_gene: TRBJ2-1
v_gene: TRBV5-1
CDR3aa: CASSLAGGSHSDEQFF
CDR3nt: TGCGCCAGCAGCTTGGCCGGGGGGTCTCATTCGGATGAGCAGTTCTTC

abundance: .
d_gene: .
j_gene: TRBJ1-6
v_gene: TRBV5-4
CDR3aa: CASSFYARGNSPLHF
CDR3nt: TGTGCCAGCAGCTTTTACGCCAGGGGAAATTCACCCCTCCACTTT

abundance: .
d_gene: .
j_gene: TRBJ2-1
v_gene: TRBV25-1
CDR3aa: CASSVGTKYYNEQFF
CDR3nt: TGTGCCAGCAGTGTGGGGACAAAGTATTACAATGAGCAGTTCTTC

abundance: .
d_gene: TRBD1
j_gene: TRBJ1-1
v_gene: TRBV9
CDR3aa: CASSVAGEGQGARGAFF
CDR3nt: TGTGCCAGCAGCGTAGCGGGAGAGGGACAGGGGGCTAGGGGAGCTTTCTTT

abundance: .
d_gene: .
j_gene: TRBJ2-3
v_gene: TRBV9
CDR3aa: CASSVLEGHTDTQYF
CDR3nt: TGTGCCAGCAGCGTCCTCGAGGGCCACACAGATACGCAGTATTTT

abundance: .
d_gene: TRBD2
j_gene: TRBJ2-2
v_gene: TRBV7-8
CDR3aa: CASSSRGASGGRNTGELFF
CDR3nt: TGTGCCAGCAGCTCCCGGGGGGCTAGCGGGGGCCGAAACACCGGGGAGCTGTTTTTT

abundance: .
d_gene: .
j_gene: TRBJ2-5
v_gene: TRBV3-1/TRBV3-2
CDR3aa: CASSLGLQETQYF
CDR3nt: TGTGCCAGCAGCTTAGGACTTCAAGAGACCCAGTACTTC

abundance: .
d_gene: TRBD2
j_gene: TRBJ2-1
v_gene: TRBV5-1
CDR3aa: CASTPSGTSGMDEQFF
CDR3nt: TGCGCCAGCACCCCGTCCGGGACTAGCGGGATGGATGAGCAGTTCTTC

abundance: .
d_gene: .
j_gene: TRBJ2-1
v_gene: TRBV6-5
CDR3aa: CASCSEAAGDNEQFF
CDR3nt: TGTGCCAGCTGCTCGGAAGCGGCAGGGGACAATGAGCAGTTCTTC

abundance: .
d_gene: TRBD2
j_gene: TRBJ2-7
v_gene: TRBV18
CDR3aa: CASSPPGTSGGVYEQYF
CDR3nt: TGTGCCAGCTCACCACCCGGGACTAGCGGGGGGGTCTACGAGCAGTACTTC

abundance: few
d_gene: .
j_gene: TRBJ2-1
v_gene: TRBV7-9
CDR3aa: CASSAPPRSLSYNEQFF
CDR3nt: TGTGCCAGCAGCGCCCCCCCGCGGTCCCTCTCCTACAATGAGCAGTTCTTC

abundance: .
d_gene: TRBD1
j_gene: TRBJ1-2
v_gene: TRBV2
CDR3aa: CASSRDREIYGYTF
CDR3nt: TGTGCCAGCAGCCGGGACAGGGAAATCTATGGCTACACCTTC

abundance: .
d_gene: .
j_gene: TRBJ1-4
v_gene: TRBV2
CDR3aa: CASSAYLAGEKLFF
CDR3nt: TGTGCCAGCAGCGCATATTTAGCCGGTGAAAAACTGTTTTTT

abundance: .
d_gene: TRBD1
j_gene: TRBJ2-1
v_gene: TRBV12-3/TRBV12-4
CDR3aa: CASILRQGDEQFF
CDR3nt: TGTGCCAGCATTTTGAGACAGGGCGATGAGCAGTTCTTC

abundance: .
d_gene: .
j_gene: TRBJ1-6
v_gene: TRBV7-3
CDR3aa: CASSLAGERSAPLHF
CDR3nt: TGTGCCAGCAGCTTAGCCGGGGAGAGAAGTGCACCCCTCCACTTT

abundance: .
d_gene: TRBD2
j_gene: TRBJ2-3
v_gene: TRBV5-1
CDR3aa: CASSLDSGKGTQYF
CDR3nt: TGCGCCAGCAGCTTGGATAGCGGGAAGGGTACGCAGTATTTT

abundance: .
d_gene: TRBD1
j_gene: TRBJ2-5
v_gene: TRBV5-1
CDR3aa: CASSGTGAKETQYF
CDR3nt: TGCGCCAGCTCCGGGACAGGTGCAAAAGAGACCCAGTACTTC

abundance: few
d_gene: .
j_gene: TRBJ1-1
v_gene: TRBV19
CDR3aa: CASTLRTVNTEAFF
CDR3nt: TGTGCCAGTACCCTTCGGACAGTGAACACTGAAGCTTTCTTT

abundance: .
d_gene: TRBD1
j_gene: TRBJ1-1
v_gene: TRBV7-9
CDR3aa: CASSPQGVGTEAFF
CDR3nt: TGTGCCAGCAGTCCTCAGGGGGTGGGCACTGAAGCTTTCTTT

abundance: .
d_gene: TRBD2
j_gene: TRBJ2-3
v_gene: TRBV19
CDR3aa: CASNPGGDTQYF
CDR3nt: TGTGCCAGTAACCCGGGGGGGGATACGCAGTATTTT

abundance: .
d_gene: TRBD1
j_gene: TRBJ1-1
v_gene: TRBV3-1/TRBV3-2
CDR3aa: CASSQADRGGTEAFF
CDR3nt: TGTGCCAGCAGCCAGGCAGACAGGGGTGGCACTGAAGCTTTCTTT

abundance: .
d_gene: .
j_gene: TRBJ1-1
v_gene: TRBV25-1
CDR3aa: CASSEFVGTSEAFF
CDR3nt: TGTGCCAGCAGTGAATTCGTGGGCACATCTGAAGCTTTCTTT

abundance: .
d_gene: .
j_gene: TRBJ1-2
v_gene: TRBV5-1
CDR3aa: CASSYSTADYGYTF
CDR3nt: TGCGCCAGCAGCTACTCGACAGCCGACTATGGCTACACCTTC

abundance: .
d_gene: .
j_gene: TRBJ2-3
v_gene: TRBV29-1
CDR3aa: CSTDTDTQYF
CDR3nt: TGCAGCACTGACACAGATACGCAGTATTTT

abundance: .
d_gene: TRBD2
j_gene: TRBJ2-3
v_gene: TRBV6-5
CDR3aa: CASSPLAGGTDTQYF
CDR3nt: TGTGCCAGCAGCCCCCTAGCGGGAGGAACAGATACGCAGTATTTT

abundance: .
d_gene: .
j_gene: TRBJ2-5
v_gene: TRBV5-1
CDR3aa: CASSLTGEETQYF
CDR3nt: TGCGCCAGCAGCTTAACGGGGGAAGAGACCCAGTACTTC

abundance: .
d_gene: .
j_gene: TRBJ1-5
v_gene: TRBV6-5
CDR3aa: CASRLEGISPQHF
CDR3nt: TGTGCCAGCAGGTTGGAGGGGATTTCGCCCCAGCATTTT

abundance: few
d_gene: TRBD1
j_gene: TRBJ1-2
v_gene: TRBV2
CDR3aa: CASSERGQDGGYTF
CDR3nt: TGTGCCAGCAGTGAAAGGGGACAGGATGGAGGCTACACCTTC

abundance: .
d_gene: .
j_gene: TRBJ2-3
v_gene: TRBV19
CDR3aa: CASTESGYMTDTQYF
CDR3nt: TGTGCCAGTACCGAATCGGGATATATGACAGATACGCAGTATTTT

abundance: .
d_gene: .
j_gene: TRBJ2-5
v_gene: TRBV9
CDR3aa: CASKGAGMETQYF
CDR3nt: TGTGCCAGCAAGGGCGCCGGGATGGAGACCCAGTACTTC

abundance: .
d_gene: .
j_gene: TRBJ2-3
v_gene: TRBV7-2
CDR3aa: CASSLSGGTDTQYF
CDR3nt: TGTGCCAGCAGCCTATCGGGGGGCACGGATACGCAGTATTTT

abundance: once
d_gene: .
j_gene: TRBJ1-1
v_gene: TRBV11-2
CDR3aa: CASTFGGGTEAFF
CDR3nt: TGTGCCAGCACCTTTGGCGGGGGCACTGAAGCTTTCTTT

abundance: .
d_gene: .
j_gene: TRBJ2-3
v_gene: TRBV5-1
CDR3aa: CASSFVSGSGTDTQYF
CDR3nt: TGCGCCAGCAGCTTCGTGTCGGGTAGTGGTACGGATACGCAGTATTTT

abundance: once
d_gene: .
j_gene: TRBJ1-1
v_gene: TRBV13
CDR3aa: CASSLGRSYTEAFF
CDR3nt: TGTGCCAGCAGCTTAGGTAGGAGTTACACTGAAGCTTTCTTT

abundance: .
d_gene: TRBD1
j_gene: TRBJ1-1
v_gene: TRBV14
CDR3aa: CASSPRTGGTEAFF
CDR3nt: TGTGCCAGCAGCCCACGGACAGGGGGCACTGAAGCTTTCTTT

abundance: .
d_gene: TRBD2
j_gene: TRBJ2-5
v_gene: TRBV5-1
CDR3aa: CASSPSGGEETQYF
CDR3nt: TGCGCCAGCAGCCCTAGCGGGGGGGAAGAGACCCAGTACTTC

abundance: .
d_gene: TRBD2
j_gene: TRBJ2-2
v_gene: TRBV18
CDR3aa: CASSPPASGSPGELFF
CDR3nt: TGTGCCAGCTCACCACCGGCTAGCGGGAGCCCCGGGGAGCTGTTTTTT

abundance: .
d_gene: .
j_gene: TRBJ1-3
v_gene: TRBV7-9
CDR3aa: CASSPQSGNTIYF
CDR3nt: TGTGCCAGCAGCCCCCAATCTGGAAACACCATATATTTT

abundance: .
d_gene: TRBD2
j_gene: TRBJ2-3
v_gene: TRBV11-2
CDR3aa: CASSLDLAGVIVDTQYF
CDR3nt: TGTGCCAGCAGCTTAGATCTAGCGGGAGTTATCGTAGATACGCAGTATTTT

abundance: once
d_gene: .
j_gene: TRBJ1-4
v_gene: TRBV6-5
CDR3aa: CASRPFEDEKLFF
CDR3nt: TGTGCCAGCAGACCCTTCGAGGATGAAAAACTGTTTTTT

abundance: .
d_gene: TRBD1
j_gene: TRBJ1-2
v_gene: TRBV19
CDR3aa: CASISQGGNYGYTF
CDR3nt: TGTGCCAGTATTTCCCAGGGGGGCAACTATGGCTACACCTTC

abundance: once
d_gene: .
j_gene: TRBJ1-6
v_gene: TRBV5-8
CDR3aa: CASSRGGSSYNSPLHF
CDR3nt: TGTGCCAGCAGCCGAGGAGGCAGCTCCTATAATTCACCCCTCCACTTT

abundance: .
d_gene: TRBD2
j_gene: TRBJ2-1
v_gene: TRBV2
CDR3aa: CASSYDSGGSSYNEQFF
CDR3nt: TGTGCCAGCAGTTACGATAGCGGGGGGAGCTCCTACAATGAGCAGTTCTTC

abundance: .
d_gene: .
j_gene: TRBJ1-1
v_gene: TRBV5-1
CDR3aa: CASSLVRGGDTEAFF
CDR3nt: TGCGCCAGCAGCTTGGTTAGGGGTGGGGACACTGAAGCTTTCTTT

abundance: .
d_gene: .
j_gene: TRBJ1-5
v_gene: TRBV6-2/TRBV6-3
CDR3aa: CASSWALGGSEPQHF
CDR3nt: TGTGCCAGCAGTTGGGCCCTGGGAGGCTCTGAGCCCCAGCATTTT

abundance: .
d_gene: .
j_gene: TRBJ1-6
v_gene: TRBV3-1/TRBV3-2
CDR3aa: CASSQGTPSGGYSYNSPLHF
CDR3nt: TGTGCCAGCAGCCAAGGGACTCCTTCGGGGGGATATTCCTATAATTCACCCCTCCACTTT

abundance: .
d_gene: .
j_gene: TRBJ1-5
v_gene: TRBV19
CDR3aa: CASSYASGVGNQPQHF
CDR3nt: TGTGCCAGTAGTTACGCATCAGGGGTAGGAAATCAGCCCCAGCATTTT

abundance: .
d_gene: .
j_gene: TRBJ2-5
v_gene: TRBV12-3/TRBV12-4
CDR3aa: CASSLLESETQYF
CDR3nt: TGTGCCAGCAGTTTGCTGGAGAGTGAGACCCAGTACTTC

abundance: .
d_gene: TRBD1
j_gene: TRBJ1-5
v_gene: TRBV6-2/TRBV6-3
CDR3aa: CASSGPTGSNQPQHF
CDR3nt: TGTGCCAGCAGTGGCCCGACAGGGAGCAATCAGCCCCAGCATTTT